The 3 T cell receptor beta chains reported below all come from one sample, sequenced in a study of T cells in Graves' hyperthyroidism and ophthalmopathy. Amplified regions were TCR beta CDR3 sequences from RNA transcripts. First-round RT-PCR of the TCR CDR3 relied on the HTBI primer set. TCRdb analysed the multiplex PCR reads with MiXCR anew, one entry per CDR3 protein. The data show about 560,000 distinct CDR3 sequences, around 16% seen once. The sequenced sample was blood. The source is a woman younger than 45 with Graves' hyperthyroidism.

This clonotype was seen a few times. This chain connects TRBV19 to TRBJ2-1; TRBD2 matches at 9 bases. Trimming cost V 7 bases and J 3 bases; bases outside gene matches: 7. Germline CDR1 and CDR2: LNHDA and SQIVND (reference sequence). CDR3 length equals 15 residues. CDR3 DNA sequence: TGTGCCAGTATGATGGCGGGAGGGATCTACAATGAGCAGTTCTTC. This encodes CASMMAGGIYNEQFF.

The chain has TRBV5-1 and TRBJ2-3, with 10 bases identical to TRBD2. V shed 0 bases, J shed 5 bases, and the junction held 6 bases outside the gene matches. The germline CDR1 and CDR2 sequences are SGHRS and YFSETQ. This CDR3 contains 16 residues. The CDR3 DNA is TGCGCCAGCAGCTTGGTCCTAGCGGGAGTTGGAGATACGCAGTATTTT. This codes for CASSLVLAGVGDTQYF. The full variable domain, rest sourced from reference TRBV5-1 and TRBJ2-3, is KAGVTQTPRYLIKTRGQQVTLSCSPISGHRSVSWYQQTPGQGLQFLFEYFSETQRNKGNFPGRFSGRQFSNSRSEMNVSTLELGDSALYLCASSLVLAGVGDTQYFGPGTRLTVL.

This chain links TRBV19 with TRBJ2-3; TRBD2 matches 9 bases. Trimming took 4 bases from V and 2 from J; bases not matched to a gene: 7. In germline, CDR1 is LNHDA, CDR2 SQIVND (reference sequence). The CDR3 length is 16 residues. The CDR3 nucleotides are TGTGCCAGTAGTAAACTTAGCGGGAGCCTCACAGATACGCAGTATTTT. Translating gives CASSKLSGSLTDTQYF.